Listed below are T cell receptor beta chains from one sample, sequenced in a study of cytotoxic CD8 clonotypes in ibrutinib-treated CLL. Profiled with immunoSEQ multiplex PCR; TCRdb holds only in-frame clones, not every one. The sample shows about 140,000 clones, 80% of them seen only once. The sample in question was PBMCs, obtained after 36 months of ibrutinib treatment. Source of these receptors: a human donor with chronic lymphocytic leukemia. Both conserved end residues are part of each CDR3. D genes are given only for firm matches. Only some rows state a clone size, as once, few, many or a class for expanded clones.

J gene: TRBJ1-4; clone size: -; V gene: TRBV27; D gene: -; CDR3 protein: CASSLAVYEKLFF; CDR3 DNA: TGTGCCAGCAGTTTAGCGGTCTATGAAAAACTGTTTTTT
J gene: TRBJ2-3; clone size: -; V gene: TRBV5-4; D gene: TRBD2; CDR3 protein: CASNPSGPNTDTQYF; CDR3 DNA: TGTGCCAGCAACCCTAGCGGCCCGAACACAGATACGCAGTATTTT
J gene: TRBJ2-2; clone size: -; V gene: TRBV28; D gene: -; CDR3 protein: CASSFSFFSLFF; CDR3 DNA: TGTGCCAGCAGTTTCAGCTTCTTTAGTTTGTTTTTT
J gene: TRBJ1-5; clone size: -; V gene: TRBV19; D gene: -; CDR3 protein: CASTLREQLQPQHF; CDR3 DNA: TGTGCCAGTACCCTCCGGGAACAGCTCCAGCCCCAGCATTTT
J gene: TRBJ1-2; clone size: -; V gene: TRBV28; D gene: -; CDR3 protein: CASSALRGYTF; CDR3 DNA: TGTGCCAGCAGCGCCCTCCGAGGCTACACCTTC
J gene: TRBJ1-1; clone size: -; V gene: TRBV5-4; D gene: -; CDR3 protein: CASSSGFGGNTEAFF; CDR3 DNA: TGTGCCAGCAGCTCGGGTTTCGGGGGGAACACTGAAGCTTTCTTT
J gene: TRBJ1-5; clone size: -; V gene: TRBV19; D gene: -; CDR3 protein: CASSIARNSNQPQHF; CDR3 DNA: TGTGCCAGTAGTATCGCCAGGAATAGCAATCAGCCCCAGCATTTT
J gene: TRBJ2-2; clone size: -; V gene: TRBV7-3; D gene: -; CDR3 protein: CASSLNRNTGELFF; CDR3 DNA: TGTGCCAGCAGCTTAAATCGGAACACCGGGGAGCTGTTTTTT
J gene: TRBJ1-2; clone size: -; V gene: TRBV10-3; D gene: -; CDR3 protein: CAIKADRVYGYTF; CDR3 DNA: TGTGCCATCAAGGCGGACAGAGTCTATGGCTACACCTTC
J gene: TRBJ1-1; clone size: few; V gene: TRBV18; D gene: TRBD1; CDR3 protein: CASSPDRATEAFF; CDR3 DNA: TGTGCCAGCTCACCCGACAGGGCCACTGAAGCTTTCTTT
J gene: TRBJ1-2; clone size: -; V gene: TRBV29-1; D gene: -; CDR3 protein: CSVKGADWGGYTF; CDR3 DNA: TGCAGCGTGAAAGGGGCAGACTGGGGTGGCTACACCTTC
J gene: TRBJ1-2; clone size: -; V gene: TRBV7-6; D gene: TRBD1; CDR3 protein: CASSLDRTGRYGYTF; CDR3 DNA: TGTGCCAGCAGCTTAGATAGGACAGGTCGATATGGCTACACCTTC
J gene: TRBJ2-3; clone size: -; V gene: TRBV5-1; D gene: TRBD1; CDR3 protein: CASSRRTGGWTDTQYF; CDR3 DNA: TGCGCCAGCAGCAGGCGGACAGGGGGATGGACAGATACGCAGTATTTT
J gene: TRBJ2-1; clone size: -; V gene: TRBV7-2; D gene: -; CDR3 protein: CASSLRVSTSNEQFF; CDR3 DNA: TGTGCCAGCAGCCTCCGGGTCTCTACATCCAATGAGCAGTTCTTC
J gene: TRBJ2-7; clone size: -; V gene: TRBV7-9; D gene: -; CDR3 protein: CASSLAGSLYEQYF; CDR3 DNA: TGTGCCAGCAGCTTAGCCGGATCCCTCTACGAGCAGTACTTC
J gene: TRBJ2-3; clone size: -; V gene: TRBV9; D gene: TRBD2; CDR3 protein: CASSTGTSGSTDTQYF; CDR3 DNA: TGTGCCAGCAGCACGGGGACTAGCGGGAGCACAGATACGCAGTATTTT
J gene: TRBJ1-1; clone size: -; V gene: TRBV6-6; D gene: -; CDR3 protein: CASSYSWGRNTEAFF; CDR3 DNA: TGTGCCAGCAGTTACTCTTGGGGCAGGAACACTGAAGCTTTCTTT
J gene: TRBJ2-5; clone size: -; V gene: TRBV11-2; D gene: -; CDR3 protein: CASSQNTGVTQYF; CDR3 DNA: TGTGCCAGCAGCCAAAATACCGGTGTGACCCAGTACTTC
J gene: TRBJ1-5; clone size: -; V gene: TRBV29-1; D gene: TRBD1; CDR3 protein: CSVVEGANDQPQHF; CDR3 DNA: TGCAGCGTTGTAGAGGGGGCGAACGATCAGCCCCAGCATTTT